Listed below are T cell receptor beta chains from one sample, sequenced in a study of shared clonotypes between healthy human individuals. TCRdb's copy holds only in-frame clones and misses some; the assay was immunoSEQ multiplex PCR. This table holds some 1,100,000 clones, 75% to 85% found once. The sample consisted of memory CD4+ T cells from PBMCs. The source is a man aged 18 to 30 in good health. Some clones in this sample may be carry-over from other donors' samples. Each CDR3 is given with its conserved first and last residue. The D gene is left open where the match is weak. The size field is filled for only some rows; it gives once, few, many or a size class.

j_call d_call clone_size v_call cdr3_nt cdr3_aa
TRBJ2-1 TRBD2 . TRBV19 TGTGCCAGTACTTCAGGGACTAGCCTTAACAATGAGCAGTTCTTC CASTSGTSLNNEQFF
TRBJ2-7 . . TRBV7-8 TGTGCCAGCAGCTTTATACGGGGCTACGAGCAGTACTTC CASSFIRGYEQYF
TRBJ2-3 . once TRBV7-6 TGTGCCAGCAGCTTAGATGGAGCCCCCGATACGCAGTATTTT CASSLDGAPDTQYF
TRBJ2-7 . once TRBV6-5 TGTGCCAGCAGGCGTACACCTAGTTCCGAGCAGTACTTC CASRRTPSSEQYF
TRBJ1-1 . once TRBV5-6 TGTGCCAGTCAACTTCAGGGGAACACTGAAGCTTTCTTT CASQLQGNTEAFF
TRBJ1-1 . once TRBV21-1 TGTGCCAGCAGCAAAGCGCCAGGGTTCCCGCCCACTGAAGCTTTCTTT CASSKAPGFPPTEAFF
TRBJ2-3 TRBD2 . TRBV11-1 TGTGCCAGCAGCTCCAGGACTAGTACGCAGTATTTT CASSSRTSTQYF
TRBJ1-5 . . TRBV10-3 TGTGCCATCAGTAGGGACAAAAATAGCAATCAGCCCCAGCATTTT CAISRDKNSNQPQHF
TRBJ2-1 TRBD2 . TRBV4-3 TGCGCCAGCAGTAAATTAGCGGGATACAATGAGCAGTTCTTC CASSKLAGYNEQFF
TRBJ1-2 TRBD1 . TRBV6-1 TGTGCCAGCAGAACAGGGGTTAACTATGGCTACACCTTC CASRTGVNYGYTF
TRBJ2-5 . few TRBV4-1 TGCGCCAGCAGCCAAGAGTTAGGGCGTGAGACCCAGTACTTC CASSQELGRETQYF
TRBJ2-1 . . TRBV18 TGTGCCAGCTCACTCTGGGACTCCAATGAGCAGTTCTTC CASSLWDSNEQFF
TRBJ2-5 TRBD1 few TRBV7-7 TGTGCCAGCAGCCAGAACACAGGGGAAGAGACCCAGTACTTC CASSQNTGEETQYF
TRBJ2-7 TRBD1 . TRBV2 TGTGCCAGCAGGTCGAGGGGGACAGGGGGCTACGAGCAGTACTTC CASRSRGTGGYEQYF
TRBJ2-7 TRBD2 . TRBV7-6 TGTGCCAGCAGCCGGGGGGGGCGGTTTCTCTACGAGCAGTACTTC CASSRGGRFLYEQYF
TRBJ2-7 TRBD2 . TRBV2 TGTGCCAGCAGTGGGGGACTAGCGGGGCCCTACATCCACTACGAGCAGTACTTC CASSGGLAGPYIHYEQYF
TRBJ1-2 . . TRBV7-2 TGTGCCAGCAGCTTAGTGGCAGGAATAGGCAGCTATGGCTACACCTTC CASSLVAGIGSYGYTF
TRBJ2-7 TRBD1 . TRBV27 TGTGCCAGCAGTTCTTGGGGACAGGGATCCGAGCAGTACTTC CASSSWGQGSEQYF
TRBJ1-5 TRBD1 few TRBV7-8 TGTGCCAGCAGCTTGACAGGGGATCAGCCCCAGCATTTT CASSLTGDQPQHF
TRBJ1-2 TRBD1 . TRBV19 TGTGCCAGTAGTCTCTCCGGGACAGGGGCGAACTATGGCTACACCTTC CASSLSGTGANYGYTF
TRBJ2-1 TRBD2 . TRBV5-1 TGCGCCAGCAGCGAAGGCGGGACTACCATCAATGAGCAGTTCTTC CASSEGGTTINEQFF
TRBJ2-6 . . TRBV27 TGTGCCAGCAGTTTAGGGCGTCTCTCTGGGGCCAACGTCCTGACTTTC CASSLGRLSGANVLTF
TRBJ2-2 . . TRBV7-9 TGTGCCAGCAGCTACTTAACCGGGGAGCTGTTTTTT CASSYLTGELFF
TRBJ2-7 TRBD2 few TRBV27 TGTGCCACCGCAGCTAGCGGGAGCCAACATTTCTCCTACGAGCAGTACTTC CATAASGSQHFSYEQYF
TRBJ1-5 . . TRBV7-7 TGTGCCAGCAGCTTAGCGGAAGCCCTACAGAGGCCCCAGCATTTT CASSLAEALQRPQHF
TRBJ2-7 . . TRBV7-9 TGTGCCAGCAGCTTAGGGGTTGACACGGGGGAGCAGTACTTC CASSLGVDTGEQYF
TRBJ1-1 . . TRBV5-4 TGTGCCAGCGGCAGGGCGGAGAACACTGAAGCTTTCTTT CASGRAENTEAFF
TRBJ2-3 . . TRBV7-3 TGTGCCAGCAGCTTACAACAGGGCAGTGGGGATACGCAGTATTTT CASSLQQGSGDTQYF
TRBJ2-3 . . TRBV28 TGTGCCAGCAGTTTTTGGGGAGCGCAGTATTTT CASSFWGAQYF